A single sample is the source of the 28 T cell receptor beta chains below, sequenced in a study of cytomegalovirus exposure and HLA in healthy donors. In the PCR, 60 Vbeta and 13 Jbeta primers were used. The table came from immunoSEQ multiplex PCR; TCRdb's copy has only in-frame clones and leaves some out. This sample's table reports 150,000 or so clones. Sequencing was done on a sample of PBMCs. These receptors were taken from a woman in her forties in good health and CMV-seropositive.

Comments on this clone: Other DNA sequences in this sample translate to the same CDR3. CDR3 sequence: CAISRQGGRSGANVLTF. The CDR3 coding sequence is TGTGCCATCAGTCGCCAAGGAGGCAGGTCTGGGGCCAACGTCCTGACTTTC. The chain links TRBV10-3 to TRBJ2-6, with D maybe TRBD2 (5 bases). Trimming cost V 5 bases and J 1 base, with 15 bases left between them. CDR1 is ENHRY, CDR2 SYGVKD, per germline. The CDR3 is made up of 17 amino acids.

The chain uses TRBV27 and TRBJ1-2; maybe TRBD1 (5 bases). The CDR3 has 13 residues. V shed 1 base and J shed 3 bases, with 6 bases lying between them. Germline V gene sequence: CDR1 MNHEY, CDR2 SMNVEV (reference sequence). Here the CDR3 reads CASSLWGDYGYTF. CDR3 bases: TGTGCCAGCAGTTTATGGGGGGACTATGGCTACACCTTC.

The chain couples TRBV6-5 to TRBJ2-3, with 9 bases that match TRBD2. CDR1 and CDR2 (germline): MNHEY, SVGAGI. The CDR3 is 13 amino acids. With 0 bases clipped from V and 13 bases from J, the junction kept 5 bases outside the gene matches. CDR3 region: CASSYSPSGIKYF. The CDR3 coding sequence is TGTGCCAGCAGTTACTCGCCTAGCGGGATAAAGTATTTT.

The J gene is TRBJ2-5, the V gene TRBV28; D is unclear. The germline V gene has CDR1 MDHEN and CDR2 SYDVKM. V lost 4 bases, J lost 1 base, and 10 bases lay in between. The CDR3 spans 14 residues. The CDR3 DNA follows: TGTGCCAGCAGTTCCTCGCGCCCCCAAGAGACCCAGTACTTC. This codes for CASSSSRPQETQYF.

The rearrangement links TRBV7-9 to TRBJ2-2, with 7 bases lining up with TRBD2. Trimming took 1 base from V and 0 from J; bases not matched to a gene: 8. The CDR3 has 18 residues. CDR1 is SEHNR and CDR2 is FQNEAQ in the germline V gene (reference sequence). DNA for the CDR3: TGTGCCAGCAGCTTAGGGTTACGCGGGAGCCCGAACACCGGGGAGCTGTTTTTT. Residues: CASSLGLRGSPNTGELFF.

The genes are TRBV5-1 and TRBJ1-2; 8 bases are shared with TRBD1. The CDR3 covers 15 residues. Germline V CDR1 and CDR2: SGHRS, YFSETQ. V lost 2 bases and J lost 4; bases outside the gene matches: 7. For the CDR3, the DNA is TGCGCCAGCAGCTTTACAGGGGGAGGAGGCTATGGCTACACCTTC. It yields the protein CASSFTGGGGYGYTF. Variable domain in full (rest from reference TRBV5-1 and TRBJ1-2): KAGVTQTPRYLIKTRGQQVTLSCSPISGHRSVSWYQQTPGQGLQFLFEYFSETQRNKGNFPGRFSGRQFSNSRSEMNVSTLELGDSALYLCASSFTGGGGYGYTFGSGTRLTVV.

J is TRBJ2-1 and V is TRBV5-1; the D is unclear. The germline V gene encodes CDR1 SGHRS and CDR2 YFSETQ. The ends were cut back, 6 bases at V and 0 bases at J, with 7 bases in the middle. The CDR3 runs 13 residues. CDR3 loop: CASTVSSYNEQFF. The CDR3 DNA reads TGCGCCAGCACAGTCAGCTCCTACAATGAGCAGTTCTTC.

V and J are TRBV9 and TRBJ2-5; 8 bases are shared with TRBD2. V trimming: 2 bases; J trimming: 2 bases; junction bases outside the gene matches: 5. This CDR3 has 15 residues. Germline values: CDR1 SGDLS, CDR2 YYNGEE. CDR3: CASSVFSGSQETQYF. DNA of the CDR3: TGTGCCAGCAGCGTTTTCAGCGGGAGTCAAGAGACCCAGTACTTC.

The chain recombines TRBV7-9 with TRBJ1-5, with 9 bases identical to TRBD1. The CDR3 is 16 residues long. The germline V gene encodes CDR1 SEHNR and CDR2 FQNEAQ (reference sequence). J lost 4 bases, V lost 0 bases, and 4 bases had no gene match. As DNA, the CDR3 is TGTGCCAGCAGCTTAGCCGCGACAGGGGGAAATCAGCCCCAGCATTTT. The encoded protein is CASSLAATGGNQPQHF.

CDR3 loop: CASNAGGNEQFF. In DNA form, the CDR3 reads TGTGCCAGCAATGCGGGGGGTAATGAGCAGTTCTTC. V and J are TRBV27 and TRBJ2-1; TRBD2 aligns across 8 bases. The CDR3 covers 12 residues. V trimming: 7 bases; J trimming: 7 bases; junction bases outside the gene matches: 3. Germline V gene sequence: CDR1 MNHEY, CDR2 SMNVEV (reference sequence).

The J gene is TRBJ2-1, the V gene TRBV28; perhaps TRBD1 as D (6 bases). The CDR3 loop spans 13 amino acids. Germline CDR1 MDHEN, CDR2 SYDVKM. Trimming pared 5 bases from V and 4 bases from J, leaving 9 bases between. The CDR3 DNA reads as TGTGCCAGCAGTCGGACAGTTTACAATGAGCAGTTCTTC. Amino acids: CASSRTVYNEQFF.

The chain carries TRBV4-3 and TRBJ2-2; TRBD2 might be the D (7 bases). The CDR3 has 18 residues. The germline V gene encodes CDR1 LGHNA and CDR2 YSLEER. V lost 5 bases and J lost 4, with 23 bases in between. The CDR3 DNA sequence: TGCGCCAGCAGCTCCTCCCCGGCAGGACTAGGGGGCACCGGGGAGCTGTTTTTT. The encoded protein is CASSSSPAGLGGTGELFF.

V gene TRBV27 combines with J gene TRBJ2-7, with TRBD1 identical over 7 bases. The junction had 9 bases not matched to a gene; V was cut back by 4 bases and J by 3 bases. Germline CDR1 is MNHEY and CDR2 is SMNVEV (reference sequence). The CDR3 spans 15 residues. This CDR3 is CASSSDRENGYEQYF. The CDR3 DNA reads as TGTGCCAGCAGTTCTGACAGGGAAAATGGCTACGAGCAGTACTTC.

The gene calls are TRBV5-1 and TRBJ2-7; no clear D gene. The CDR3 sequence is 13 residues long. Germline assignment: CDR1 SGHRS and CDR2 YFSETQ. V was clipped by 4 bases and J by 0 bases, with 8 bases between them. The CDR3 DNA sequence: TGCGCCAGCAGCCATCCAGTCTCCTACGAGCAGTACTTC. Translated: CASSHPVSYEQYF.

The chain links TRBV18 to TRBJ2-7; no clear D. V was trimmed by 4 bases and J by 0 bases, leaving 16 bases between them. Germline lookup yields CDR1 KGHSH and CDR2 LQKENI. The CDR3 extends over 16 amino acids. CDR3 sequence (DNA): TGTGCCAGCTCACGCGCAGGCGTTGTCAGCTCCTACGAGCAGTACTTC. Protein product: CASSRAGVVSSYEQYF. Full variable domain (missing parts from reference TRBV18 and TRBJ2-7): NAGVMQNPRHLVRRRGQEARLRCSPMKGHSHVYWYRQLPEEGLKFMVYLQKENIIDESGMPKERFSAEFPKEGPSILRIQQVVRGDSAAYFCASSRAGVVSSYEQYFGPGTRLTVT.

V usage is TRBV10-3 and J usage is TRBJ2-3; D is possibly TRBD1 (6 bases). The CDR3 contains 14 residues. Germline V lookup: CDR1 ENHRY, CDR2 SYGVKD. Trimming pared 4 bases from V and 6 bases from J, leaving 14 bases between. CDR3 nucleotide sequence: TGTGCCATCAGTGGGGGGACAACGGTGGATACGCAGTATTTT. It specifies CAISGGTTVDTQYF.

The chain recombines TRBV27 with TRBJ2-3; the D is unclear. Germline CDR1 reads MNHEY; CDR2 reads SMNVEV (reference sequence). Trimming removed 5 bases from V and 3 bases from J, with 24 bases in between. The CDR3 contains 18 residues. CDR3 residues: CASSPPPDTPTPTDTQYF. CDR3 DNA sequence: TGTGCCAGCAGTCCCCCCCCCGACACCCCAACTCCTACAGATACGCAGTATTTT.

The gene calls are TRBV6-6 and TRBJ2-5; possibly TRBD1 or TRBD2 for D (5 bases each). Judging by the DNA end, TRBJ2-7 fits better; the J call may be wrong. The CDR3 consists of 13 residues. CDR1 and CDR2 from the germline V gene are MNHNY and SVGAGI (reference sequence). The CDR3 protein is CASSAVGAYEQYF. The CDR3 coding sequence is TGTGCCAGCAGTGCCGTGGGGGCCTACGAGCAGTACTTC.

The CDR3 reads CASNQIGSSYNEQFF. CDR3 nucleotides: TGTGCCAGCAACCAGATCGGGAGCTCCTACAATGAGCAGTTCTTC. The gene calls are TRBV27 and TRBJ2-1; TRBD2 is a possible D gene (6 bases). The CDR3 length is 15 residues. Trimming stripped 7 bases from V and 0 bases from J, with 13 bases between. Germline CDR1 and CDR2: MNHEY and SMNVEV (reference sequence).

This chain links TRBV14 with TRBJ2-5; 9 bases match TRBD1. The V gene's germline CDR1 is SGHDN and CDR2 FVKESK. V shed 4 bases and J 4 bases; nucleotides not matched to a gene: 7. This CDR3 is built from 15 residues. The CDR3 region is CASSLRTGAAETQYF. CDR3 nucleotides: TGTGCCAGCAGCCTCCGGACAGGGGCGGCAGAGACCCAGTACTTC.

This rearrangement joins TRBV5-1 to TRBJ2-3; 8 bases line up with TRBD2. CDR1 is SGHRS and CDR2 is YFSETQ in the germline V gene. The CDR3 runs to 15 residues. V shed 3 bases, J shed 0 bases, and the junction held 3 bases outside the gene matches. CDR3 region: CASSYSGTSTDTQYF. CDR3 nucleotides: TGCGCCAGCAGCTATAGCGGGACTAGCACAGATACGCAGTATTTT. Using reference TRBV5-1 and TRBJ2-3 for the parts outside the CDR3, the full variable domain is KAGVTQTPRYLIKTRGQQVTLSCSPISGHRSVSWYQQTPGQGLQFLFEYFSETQRNKGNFPGRFSGRQFSNSRSEMNVSTLELGDSALYLCASSYSGTSTDTQYFGPGTRLTVL.

The genes are TRBV7-2 and TRBJ2-7; 10 bases agree with TRBD2. CDR1 and CDR2 from the germline V gene are SGHTA and FQGNSA. The CDR3 runs to 16 residues. The V segment lost 3 bases and the J segment 1 base; nucleotides outside the gene matches: 6. Written as DNA, the CDR3 is TGTGCCAGCAGCTTGCCGGGACTAGCGCGGTCCTACGAGCAGTACTTC. Amino acid sequence: CASSLPGLARSYEQYF.

The CDR3 sequence: CASTLSWRRGRGSSYNEQFF. The DNA for the CDR3 is TGTGCCAGCACCCTCAGTTGGAGGCGGGGCCGGGGTAGCTCCTACAATGAGCAGTTCTTC. The chain has TRBV28 and TRBJ2-1, with D possibly being TRBD2 (6 bases). Germline CDR1 is MDHEN and CDR2 is SYDVKM. The CDR3 length is 20 residues. V was pared by 7 bases and J by 0 bases, with 28 bases between.

The chain joins TRBV29-1 to TRBJ2-1; 7 bases are shared with TRBD2. This CDR3 has 11 amino acids. Germline V gives CDR1 SQVTM, CDR2 ANQGSEA. The V gene end was trimmed by 5 bases and the J gene end by 7 bases; junction bases not matched to a gene: 2. The CDR3 here is CSVYGGNEQFF. The CDR3 nucleotides read TGCAGCGTTTACGGGGGGAATGAGCAGTTCTTC.

This chain connects TRBV6-1 to TRBJ1-3; no clear D. Germline assignment: CDR1 MNHNS and CDR2 SASEGT. The ends were cut back, 6 bases at V and 0 bases at J, with 12 bases in the middle. CDR3 length equals 15 residues. The CDR3 DNA follows: TGTGCCAGCAGCCCCCCCCTATACTCTGGAAACACCATATATTTT. It encodes CASSPPLYSGNTIYF.

The genes are TRBV28 and TRBJ2-5; D is unclear. The J call may be wrong; the DNA end is better matched by TRBJ2-7. Germline V gene sequence: CDR1 MDHEN, CDR2 SYDVKM. The CDR3 runs 16 residues. CDR3 nucleotide sequence: TGTGCCAGCAGTTTTGAGGCGGTTCATCTTACCTACGAGCAGTACTTC. This gives the protein CASSFEAVHLTYEQYF.

The J gene is TRBJ1-2, the V gene TRBV6-5; no firm D call. The germline V and J ends were trimmed by 6 bases and 3 bases, with 11 bases remaining between them. Looked up from germline, CDR1 is MNHEY and CDR2 is SVGAGI. The CDR3 totals 13 residues. The CDR3 bases are TGTGCCAGCAGGCGCCCCGGGGACTATGGCTACACCTTC. Translation: CASRRPGDYGYTF.

The rearrangement uses TRBV5-6 and TRBJ1-4, with D maybe TRBD1 (5 bases). Trimming removed 4 bases at V and 5 bases at J, with 15 bases between. The CDR3 is 15 residues long. Germline V gene sequence: CDR1 SGHDT, CDR2 YYEEEE. The chain's CDR3 is CASSMGAWGNEKLFF. The CDR3 region has the DNA TGTGCCAGCAGCATGGGAGCCTGGGGCAATGAAAAACTGTTTTTT.